Below, 5 T cell receptor beta chains from the same sample are listed, as sequenced in a study of cytomegalovirus exposure and HLA in healthy donors. PCR amplification relied on 60 Vbeta primers (plus 13 Jbeta primers). This table comes from immunoSEQ multiplex PCR, and its TCRdb copy is limited to in-frame clones, with some not included. The sample consists of about 140,000 clones, 75% of them appearing once. Input material: PBMCs. These receptors all stem from a man aged 35 to 55 in good health and CMV-seronegative.

This clone was picked up one time. The chain links TRBV18 to TRBJ1-3; tentatively, D is TRBD1 (5 bases). V lost 4 bases and J 2 bases, leaving 15 bases between the germline ends. This CDR3 is built from 16 residues. Germline CDR1 is KGHSH and CDR2 is LQKENI. The CDR3: CASSQTGTGAGNTIYF. In nucleotides, the CDR3 is TGTGCCAGCTCACAAACCGGGACGGGGGCTGGAAACACCATATATTTT.

The genes are TRBV29-1 and TRBJ2-3; D call uncertain. This CDR3 region has 13 residues. V was clipped by 2 bases and J by 1 base, with 7 bases between them. Per the germline V gene, CDR1 is SQVTM and CDR2 is ANQGSEA. The CDR3 spells CSVELTGTDTQYF. The CDR3, as DNA: TGCAGCGTTGAACTAACCGGCACAGATACGCAGTATTTT.

V and J are TRBV11-2 and TRBJ1-6; no definite D call. V was pared by 0 bases and J by 0 bases, with 6 bases between. This CDR3 has 16 residues. Looked up from germline, CDR1 is SGHAT and CDR2 is FQNNGV. The CDR3 DNA sequence: TGTGCCAGCAGCTTAGAACGGGGCTCCTATAATTCACCCCTCCACTTT. Its translation is CASSLERGSYNSPLHF.

The genes are TRBV7-9 and TRBJ1-3; no clear D. Trimming shortened V by 1 base and J by 1 base, and 11 bases separated the two germline ends. In germline, CDR1 is SEHNR, CDR2 FQNEAQ (reference sequence). The CDR3 has 16 residues. Here the CDR3 reads CASSLETAGSGNTIYF. In nucleotides, the CDR3 is TGTGCCAGCAGCTTAGAGACGGCGGGGTCTGGAAACACCATATATTTT.

The V gene is TRBV5-6, the J gene TRBJ2-5; D remains ambiguous. The CDR3 spans 16 residues. CDR1 is SGHDT, CDR2 YYEEEE, per germline. V gave up 0 bases and J gave up 2 bases, with 14 bases separating them. CDR3 amino acids: CASSLEVEWVQETQYF. CDR3 sequence (DNA): TGTGCCAGCAGCTTGGAGGTGGAGTGGGTGCAAGAGACCCAGTACTTC.